These 11 T cell receptor beta chains came from one sample sequenced in a study of shared clonotypes between healthy human individuals. The method was immunoSEQ multiplex PCR; TCRdb's version includes in-frame clones alone and lacks a portion of them. The repertoire includes 2 million to 2.5 million clones, approximately 94% of them detected once, and 0.85% to 1.2% sits in the top ten. CD45RO-negative cells were positively selected for CCR7, leaving out terminally differentiated effector memory CD45RA+ cells. Sequenced: naive CD8+ T cells sorted from blood. These receptors came from a man aged 18 to 35 in good health.

V is TRBV27 and J is TRBJ2-7; 7 positions agree with TRBD2. The J segment lost 3 bases and the V segment lost 5 bases, leaving 13 bases of the junction unmatched. The CDR3 length is 16 residues. Germline V CDR1 and CDR2: MNHEY, SMNVEV (reference sequence). DNA for the CDR3: TGTGCCAGCAGTCCGCCTCGAAGCGGGACCTTCTACGAGCAGTACTTC. Its protein product is CASSPPRSGTFYEQYF.

The chain employs TRBV10-2 and TRBJ1-5, with unresolved D. CDR1 and CDR2 (germline): WSHSY, SAAADI. V was shortened by 3 bases and J by 2 bases, with 17 bases between the two germline ends. There are 17 residues in the CDR3. The CDR3 DNA sequence: TGCGCCAGCAGTGAAGAGGGTTGGAGGGAAGGCAATCAGCCCCAGCATTTT. This codes for CASSEEGWREGNQPQHF.

The chain has TRBV10-2 and TRBJ2-1; 10 nucleotides agree with TRBD2. V was pared by 3 bases and J by 2 bases, with 1 base of the junction left unmatched. CDR3 size: 15 residues. The germline V gene has CDR1 WSHSY and CDR2 SAAADI. CDR3 in DNA: TGCGCCAGCAGTGATCTAGCGGGAGCCTACAATGAGCAGTTCTTC. It encodes CASSDLAGAYNEQFF.

CDR3 loop: CASSQDEGVNQPQHF. The CDR3 DNA is TGCGCCAGCAGCCAAGATGAGGGGGTCAATCAGCCCCAGCATTTT. V and J are TRBV4-1 and TRBJ1-5, with a possible D match to TRBD1 (6 bases). V lost 0 bases and J lost 3, with 9 bases in between. Germline values: CDR1 MGHRA, CDR2 YSYEKL. This CDR3 region has 15 residues.

This rearrangement joins TRBV7-2 to TRBJ2-7; 7 bases agree with TRBD1. This CDR3 has 13 residues. V was pared by 4 bases and J by 6 bases, with 6 bases of the junction left unmatched. Looked up from germline, CDR1 is SGHTA and CDR2 is FQGNSA. CDR3 residues: CASSSLQGSEQYF. The CDR3 DNA reads as TGTGCCAGCAGCTCGCTACAGGGGTCCGAGCAGTACTTC.

V usage is TRBV7-2 and J usage is TRBJ2-4; D gene unclear. V was clipped by 10 bases and J by 2 bases, with 21 bases between them. Germline V CDR1 and CDR2: SGHTA, FQGNSA. The CDR3 covers 16 residues. The CDR3 coding sequence is TGTGCCAACACCATACGGTCTTTAGGAACCAAAAACATTCAGTACTTC. The encoded protein is CANTIRSLGTKNIQYF.

CDR3 in DNA: TGTGCCAGCAGTGACGGCGGGGTGAACACTGAAGCTTTCTTT. This translates into CASSDGGVNTEAFF. The chain joins TRBV6-4 to TRBJ1-1; no clear D gene. CDR1 MRHNA and CDR2 SNTAGT come from the germline V gene. This CDR3 is built from 14 residues. Between the trimmed V and J ends, which lost 2 bases and 0 bases, there was a span of 7 bases.

Concerning this clone itself: The same CDR3 arises from other DNA sequences in this sample as well. V usage is TRBV5-6 and J usage is TRBJ2-1, with D maybe TRBD2 (5 bases). This CDR3 spans 11 amino acids. The germline V gene has CDR1 SGHDT and CDR2 YYEEEE. With 1 base removed from V and 10 bases from J, the gap between germline ends came to 6 bases. CDR3 amino acids: CASSLSGEQFF. CDR3 nucleotides: TGTGCCAGCAGCTTGAGCGGCGAGCAGTTCTTC. The whole variable domain, remainder taken from reference TRBV5-6 and TRBJ2-1, is DAGVTQSPTHLIKTRGQQVTLRCSPKSGHDTVSWYQQALGQGPQFIFQYYEEEERQRGNFPDRFSGHQFPNYSSELNVNALLLGDSALYLCASSLSGEQFFGPGTRLTVL.

A note on this clone: This same CDR3 is encoded by further DNA sequences in the sample. The CDR3 nucleotides read TGCGCCAGCAGCTTGACCGACAGGATCTCCTACGAGCAGTACTTC. Translating it yields CASSLTDRISYEQYF. The chain uses TRBV5-1 and TRBJ2-7; maybe TRBD1 (6 bases). The CDR3 length is 15 residues. Trimming removed 1 base from V and 0 bases from J, with 11 bases in between. Germline V gene lookup returns CDR1 SGHRS and CDR2 YFSETQ.

This chain connects TRBV7-9 to TRBJ2-7; 12 nucleotides line up with TRBD1. V was clipped by 0 bases and J by 0 bases; unmatched bases: 6. This CDR3 contains 18 residues. Germline V gene sequence: CDR1 SEHNR, CDR2 FQNEAQ (reference sequence). The CDR3 here is CASSLARDRGRSSYEQYF. The DNA for the CDR3 is TGTGCCAGCAGCTTAGCGCGGGACAGGGGGCGAAGCTCCTACGAGCAGTACTTC.

V is TRBV13 and J is TRBJ1-1; no clear D. The CDR3 is 13 amino acids. V lost 1 base, J lost 8 bases, and 11 bases lay in between. Germline V gives CDR1 PRHDT, CDR2 FYEKMQ (reference sequence). CDR3 region: CASSLVAANEAFF. DNA of the CDR3: TGTGCCAGCAGCTTAGTGGCGGCTAACGAAGCTTTCTTT.